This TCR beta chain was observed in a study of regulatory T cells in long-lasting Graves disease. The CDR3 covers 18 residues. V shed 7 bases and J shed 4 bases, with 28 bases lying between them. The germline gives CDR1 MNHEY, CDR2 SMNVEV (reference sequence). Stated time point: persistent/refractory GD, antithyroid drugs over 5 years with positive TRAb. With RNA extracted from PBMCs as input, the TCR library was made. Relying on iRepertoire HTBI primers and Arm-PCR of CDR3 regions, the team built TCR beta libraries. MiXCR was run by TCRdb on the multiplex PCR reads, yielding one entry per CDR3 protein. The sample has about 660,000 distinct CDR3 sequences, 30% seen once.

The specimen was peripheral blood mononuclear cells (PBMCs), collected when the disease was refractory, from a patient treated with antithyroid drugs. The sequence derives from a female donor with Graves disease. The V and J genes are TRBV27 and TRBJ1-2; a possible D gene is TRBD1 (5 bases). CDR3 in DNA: TGTGCCAGCACCCTCCTTACCCCCTCGGGACGGCCCGTCTATGGCTACACCTTC. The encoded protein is CASTLLTPSGRPVYGYTF.